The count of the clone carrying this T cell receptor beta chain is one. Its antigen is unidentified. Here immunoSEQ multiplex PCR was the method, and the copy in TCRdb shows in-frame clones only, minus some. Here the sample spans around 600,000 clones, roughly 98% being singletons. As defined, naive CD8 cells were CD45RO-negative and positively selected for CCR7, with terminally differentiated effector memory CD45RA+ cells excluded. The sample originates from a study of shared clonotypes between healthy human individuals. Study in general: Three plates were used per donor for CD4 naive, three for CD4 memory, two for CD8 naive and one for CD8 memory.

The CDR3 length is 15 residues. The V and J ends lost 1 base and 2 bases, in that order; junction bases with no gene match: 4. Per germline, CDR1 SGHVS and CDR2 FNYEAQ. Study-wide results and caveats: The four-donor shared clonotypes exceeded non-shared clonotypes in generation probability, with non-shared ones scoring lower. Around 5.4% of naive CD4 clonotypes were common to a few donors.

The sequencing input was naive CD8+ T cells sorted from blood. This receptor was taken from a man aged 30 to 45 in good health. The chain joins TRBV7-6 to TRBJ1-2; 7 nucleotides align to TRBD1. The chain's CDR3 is CASSLDEQGNYGYTF. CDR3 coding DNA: TGTGCCAGCAGCTTAGACGAACAGGGGAACTATGGCTACACCTTC. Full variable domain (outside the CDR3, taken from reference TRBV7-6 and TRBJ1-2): GAGVSQSPRYKVTKRGQDVALRCDPISGHVSLYWYRQALGQGPEFLTYFNYEAQQDKSGLPNDRFSAERPEGSISTLTIQRTEQRDSAMYRCASSLDEQGNYGYTFGSGTRLTVV.